The 10 T cell receptor beta chains below all came from one sample that was sequenced in a study of spatial heterogeneity in lung cancer. One entry per CDR3 protein, called by TCRdb with MiXCR from the 5' RACE reads. Seen here are some 54,000 distinct CDR3 sequences, less than 9.5% observed once, and the top ten hold roughly 35%. This sample's time point: blood at routine non-recurrence follow-up after resection. Whole RNA obtained from tumor, nontumor lung or frozen PBMC underwent sequencing without sorting. Here the sequenced sample was PBMCs, taken at follow-up. The receptors originated from a female donor with early-stage non-small cell lung cancer.

This clonotype was observed at least ten times. The chain couples TRBV5-1 to TRBJ2-7; D gene unclear. Germline CDR1 SGHRS, CDR2 YFSETQ. V was cut by 0 bases and J by 3 bases, with 13 bases left in between. This CDR3 region has 15 residues. CDR3 in amino acids: CASSLEYGMFYEQYF. The CDR3 nucleotides read TGCGCCAGCAGCTTGGAGTATGGGATGTTCTACGAGCAGTACTTC.

This clonotype was detected many times. The V gene is TRBV7-2, the J gene TRBJ2-3; D possibly corresponds to TRBD1 (6 bases). V lost 1 base to trimming and J lost 0 bases, with 14 bases between them. The germline gives CDR1 SGHTA, CDR2 FQGNSA. The CDR3 has 17 amino acids. CDR3 amino acids: CASSLGRGPTSTDTQYF. Written as DNA, the CDR3 is TGTGCCAGCAGCTTAGGCAGGGGTCCGACTAGCACAGATACGCAGTATTTT.

This clonotype came up many times. The chain recombines TRBV5-1 with TRBJ2-5; tentatively, D is TRBD1 (5 bases). The V gene's germline CDR1 is SGHRS and CDR2 YFSETQ. Trimming pared 2 bases from V and 7 bases from J, leaving 12 bases between. This CDR3 region has 13 residues. The CDR3 DNA sequence: TGCGCCAGCAGCTTACAGGCCGAAGGGACCCAGTACTTC. It specifies CASSLQAEGTQYF.

This chain joins TRBV9 and TRBJ2-3, with 8 bases lining up with TRBD1. Unmatched junction bases numbered 7, after V lost 3 bases and J lost 4 bases. The germline CDR1 and CDR2 sequences are SGDLS and YYNGEE. The CDR3 consists of 15 residues. The CDR3 sequence: CASSGGQGLADTQYF. The CDR3 coding sequence is TGTGCCAGCAGCGGCGGACAGGGTCTAGCAGATACGCAGTATTTT.

This clonotype came up many times. CDR3 region: CSATPGNRDGAPQHF. Here the CDR3 DNA reads TGCAGTGCTACCCCCGGAAACAGGGATGGGGCGCCCCAGCATTTT. This chain connects TRBV20-1 to TRBJ1-5, with D possibly TRBD1 on 6 matching bases. CDR1 DFQATT and CDR2 SNEGSKA come from the germline V gene (reference sequence). Trimming stripped 4 bases from V and 9 bases from J, with 22 bases between. The CDR3 loop spans 15 amino acids.

At least ten counts were recorded for this clonotype. J is TRBJ2-3 and V is TRBV4-1; 8 bases fit TRBD2. Germline V gene data show CDR1 as MGHRA and CDR2 as YSYEKL. The CDR3 is 18 residues long. V lost 2 bases, J lost 1 base, and 11 bases stayed unmatched. The CDR3 spells CASSQRSGGLPGTDTQYF. CDR3 DNA sequence: TGCGCCAGCAGCCAACGAAGCGGGGGCCTGCCGGGCACAGATACGCAGTATTTT.

This clonotype occurred many times. V is TRBV6-5 and J is TRBJ1-5, with TRBD1 as a possible D gene (6 bases). CDR1 and CDR2 from the germline V gene are MNHEY and SVGAGI. V shed 8 bases and J shed 3 bases, with 11 bases lying between them. The CDR3 length is 13 residues. The CDR3 DNA reads as TGTGCCAGCGGGGGGCCCCTCAATCAGCCCCAGCATTTT. Protein product: CASGGPLNQPQHF.

This clonotype turned up a few times. J is TRBJ2-6 and V is TRBV5-4; 7 nucleotides align to TRBD2. The CDR3 spans 18 residues. Germline CDR1 and CDR2: SGHNT and YYREEE (reference sequence). Trimming cost V 0 bases and J 0 bases; bases outside gene matches: 6. CDR3 bases: TGTGCCAGCAGCTTGGTGGGACGGACTAGCTCTGGGGCCAACGTCCTGACTTTC. It encodes CASSLVGRTSSGANVLTF.

This chain joins TRBV6-2 or TRBV6-3 and TRBJ1-2, with a tentative D call TRBD1 (5 bases). V gave up 2 bases and J gave up 11 bases, with 12 bases separating them. CDR3 length: 12 amino acids. Germline V CDR1 and CDR2: MNHEY, SVGEGT. In DNA form, the CDR3 reads TGTGCCAGCAGTTACGAGGGGAGGAGGTACACCTTC. Protein product: CASSYEGRRYTF.

The chain joins TRBV3-1 to TRBJ2-3; 10 nucleotides agree with TRBD2. The CDR3 spans 15 residues. Germline loops: CDR1 LGHDT, CDR2 YNNKEL (reference sequence). V was clipped by 4 bases and J by 0 bases; unmatched bases: 1. CDR3 bases: TGTGCCAGCAGCCCGACTAGCGGGAGCACAGATACGCAGTATTTT. This sequence encodes CASSPTSGSTDTQYF.